This T cell receptor (beta chain) emerged from a study of monozygotic twins with inflammatory bowel disease. Notes on this clonotype: The antigen is not known.

Germline V lookup: CDR1 SGHDN, CDR2 FVKESK. This CDR3 is 15 amino acids long. General study results and limits: Twins with IBD had fewer clonotypes in common with others than healthy twins, particularly during disease activity.

One blood sample of 2 to 2.5 ml was taken from each donor. Using the 5' RACE reads, TCRdb records one entry per CDR3 protein without DNA. Recorded here are more than 350,000 distinct CDR3 sequences; the top ten clones represent 2% to 3%. The gene calls are TRBV14 and TRBJ2-3; TCRdb calls TRBD1, which cannot be checked without DNA. This clonotype was sampled from a human donor with ulcerative colitis or Crohn's disease, or a healthy co-twin of an affected twin (not recorded which). Sequencing was carried out using blood. This CDR3 reads CASSQDPGGSDTQYF.